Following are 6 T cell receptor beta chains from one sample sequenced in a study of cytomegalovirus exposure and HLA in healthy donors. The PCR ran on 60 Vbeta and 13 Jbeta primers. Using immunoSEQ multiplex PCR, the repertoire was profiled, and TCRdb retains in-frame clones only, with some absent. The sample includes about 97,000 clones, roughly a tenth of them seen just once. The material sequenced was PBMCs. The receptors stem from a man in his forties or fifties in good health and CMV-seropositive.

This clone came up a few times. The CDR3 bases are TGTGCCAGCAGGACACCTGGAAGCCCAGAGCAGTTCTTC. Translation gives CASRTPGSPEQFF. The chain is built from TRBV27 and TRBJ2-1; D is uncertain. The CDR3 length is 13 residues. Per germline, CDR1 MNHEY and CDR2 SMNVEV (reference sequence). V was clipped by 6 bases and J by 10 bases, with 16 bases between them.

The CDR3 DNA follows: TGTGCCAGCAGTTCAAGCCAGAGGGGGTACAATGAGCAGTTCTTC. This gives the protein CASSSSQRGYNEQFF. J is TRBJ2-1 and V is TRBV28, with a weak D call TRBD1 (6 bases). Per the germline V gene, CDR1 is MDHEN and CDR2 is SYDVKM. With 4 bases removed from V and 4 bases from J, the gap between germline ends came to 14 bases. The CDR3 totals 15 residues.

The CDR3, as DNA: TGTGCCAGCAGCGTAGAGCCGGGACAGGGTAACTATGGCTACACCTTC. It codes for CASSVEPGQGNYGYTF. The J gene is TRBJ1-2, the V gene TRBV9; 9 bases align to TRBD1. Trimming at V came to 0 bases and at J to 1 base, leaving 4 bases not matched to a gene. CDR1 and CDR2 (germline): SGDLS, YYNGEE. This CDR3 contains 16 residues.

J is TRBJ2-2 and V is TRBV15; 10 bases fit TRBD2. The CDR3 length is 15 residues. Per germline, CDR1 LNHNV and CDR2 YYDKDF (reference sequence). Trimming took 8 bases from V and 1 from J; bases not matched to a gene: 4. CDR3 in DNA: TGTGCCACCGAGCGGACTAGCGGGAACACCGGGGAGCTGTTTTTT. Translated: CATERTSGNTGELFF. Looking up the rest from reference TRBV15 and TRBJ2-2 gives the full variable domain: DAMVIQNPRYQVTQFGKPVTLSCSQTLNHNVMYWYQQKSSQAPKLLFHYYDKDFNNEADTPDNFQSRRPNTSFCFLDIRSPGLGDTAMYLCATERTSGNTGELFFGEGSRLTVL.

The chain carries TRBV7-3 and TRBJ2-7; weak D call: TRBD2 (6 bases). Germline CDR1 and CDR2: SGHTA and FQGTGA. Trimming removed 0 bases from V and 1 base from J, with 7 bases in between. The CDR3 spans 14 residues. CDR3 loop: CASSLTGGSYEQYF. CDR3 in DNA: TGTGCCAGCAGCTTAACCGGGGGTTCCTACGAGCAGTACTTC.

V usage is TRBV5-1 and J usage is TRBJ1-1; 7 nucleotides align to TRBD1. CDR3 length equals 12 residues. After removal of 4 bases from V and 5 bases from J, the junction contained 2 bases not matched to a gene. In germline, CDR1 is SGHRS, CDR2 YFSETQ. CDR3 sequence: CASSQGQTEAFF. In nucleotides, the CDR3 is TGCGCCAGCAGCCAGGGACAGACTGAAGCTTTCTTT.